The rows below give T cell receptor beta chains drawn from one sample of a study of shared clonotypes between healthy human individuals. The table came from immunoSEQ multiplex PCR; TCRdb's copy has only in-frame clones and leaves some out. Of 2 million to 2.5 million clones listed, approximately 95% are singletons. The sample consisted of naive CD4+ T cells from PBMCs. The receptors come from a man younger than 35 in good health. Some clones in this sample may be carry-over from other donors' samples. CDR3s include the opening cysteine and the closing phenylalanine or tryptophan. D genes are given only for firm matches. Clone size appears in some rows only: once, few, many, or a class for an expanded clone.

clone_size	d_call	v_call	j_call	cdr3_aa	cdr3_nt
.	.	TRBV6-5	TRBJ1-6	CASSLGNSPLHF	TGTGCCAGCAGTTTAGGGAATTCACCCCTCCACTTT
.	TRBD1	TRBV11-2	TRBJ1-2	CASSDPGQGARGYTF	TGTGCCAGCAGCGACCCGGGGCAGGGGGCTCGGGGCTACACCTTC
.	TRBD2	TRBV27	TRBJ2-2	CASSLLGGTSASNTGELFF	TGTGCCAGCAGTTTATTAGGTGGGACTAGCGCGTCGAACACCGGGGAGCTGTTTTTT
.	.	TRBV27	TRBJ1-5	CASREGNQPQHF	TGTGCCAGTAGGGAGGGCAATCAGCCCCAGCATTTT
once	.	TRBV28	TRBJ2-7	CASSFVRGEIYEQYF	TGTGCCAGCAGTTTTGTCAGGGGAGAGATCTACGAGCAGTACTTC
.	.	TRBV7-2	TRBJ2-1	CASSKYRTTYNEQFF	TGTGCCAGCAGCAAATATCGGACTACCTACAATGAGCAGTTCTTC
.	TRBD2	TRBV5-1	TRBJ2-3	CASKGLAGLSTDTQYF	TGCGCCAGCAAAGGACTAGCGGGTCTGAGCACAGATACGCAGTATTTT
.	.	TRBV5-8	TRBJ1-5	CASSLGRDQPQHF	TGTGCCAGCAGCTTGGGGAGAGATCAGCCCCAGCATTTT
once	TRBD2	TRBV4-1	TRBJ2-1	CASSQVTSGRREQFF	TGCGCCAGCAGCCAAGTAACTAGCGGGAGGCGTGAGCAGTTCTTC
few	.	TRBV9	TRBJ1-1	CASSVEAFRGTEAFF	TGTGCCAGCAGCGTAGAGGCTTTCCGGGGCACTGAAGCTTTCTTT
.	TRBD2	TRBV11-2	TRBJ2-3	CASSFVGGRGTDTQYF	TGTGCCAGCAGCTTCGTCGGCGGGAGGGGTACAGATACGCAGTATTTT
.	.	TRBV6-6	TRBJ1-2	CASSGRDTVQRGYTF	TGTGCCAGCAGTGGCCGGGACACCGTACAGAGGGGCTACACCTTC
.	.	TRBV4-3	TRBJ2-5	CASSQVSGSQETQYF	TGCGCCAGCAGCCAAGTGAGCGGCTCCCAAGAGACCCAGTACTTC
.	TRBD1	TRBV7-9	TRBJ2-7	CASSGGDRGLYEQYF	TGTGCCAGCAGCGGCGGGGACAGGGGGCTTTACGAGCAGTACTTC
.	.	TRBV7-2	TRBJ1-4	CASSLLSGQLFF	TGTGCCAGCAGCTTACTCTCTGGCCAGCTGTTTTTT
.	.	TRBV5-4	TRBJ1-1	CASSLVPGDILNTEAFF	TGTGCCAGCAGCTTGGTCCCAGGGGACATTTTGAACACTGAAGCTTTCTTT
.	TRBD1	TRBV18	TRBJ2-7	CASSVLTGSYEQYF	TGTGCCAGCTCAGTCCTGACAGGGTCCTACGAGCAGTACTTC
.	.	TRBV25-1	TRBJ2-2	CASSESTGELFF	TGTGCCAGCAGTGAAAGCACCGGGGAGCTGTTTTTT
.	.	TRBV18	TRBJ2-7	CASSPGVGEQYF	TGTGCCAGCTCACCCGGGGTGGGCGAGCAGTACTTC
.	.	TRBV6-4	TRBJ1-2	CASSREPTAYYGYTF	TGTGCCAGCAGTCGAGAGCCGACAGCGTACTATGGCTACACCTTC